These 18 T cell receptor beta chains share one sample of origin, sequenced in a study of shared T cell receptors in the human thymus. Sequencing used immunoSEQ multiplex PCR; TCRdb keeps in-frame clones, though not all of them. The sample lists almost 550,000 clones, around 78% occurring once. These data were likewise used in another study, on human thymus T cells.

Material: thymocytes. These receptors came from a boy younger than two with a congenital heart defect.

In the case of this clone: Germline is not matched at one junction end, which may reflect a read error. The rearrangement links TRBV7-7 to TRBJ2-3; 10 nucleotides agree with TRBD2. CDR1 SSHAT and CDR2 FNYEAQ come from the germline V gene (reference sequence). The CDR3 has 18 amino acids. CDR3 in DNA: TGTGCTAGCAGCTTGATACTATCTAGCGGGAGTGGGACAGATACGCAGTATTTT. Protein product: CASSLILSSGSGTDTQYF.

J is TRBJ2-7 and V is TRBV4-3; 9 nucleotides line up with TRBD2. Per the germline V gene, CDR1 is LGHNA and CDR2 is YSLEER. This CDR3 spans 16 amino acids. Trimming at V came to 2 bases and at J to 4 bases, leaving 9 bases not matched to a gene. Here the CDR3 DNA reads TGCGCCAGCAGCCAAACCATGCCTAGCGGGACGTACGAGCAGTACTTC. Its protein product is CASSQTMPSGTYEQYF.

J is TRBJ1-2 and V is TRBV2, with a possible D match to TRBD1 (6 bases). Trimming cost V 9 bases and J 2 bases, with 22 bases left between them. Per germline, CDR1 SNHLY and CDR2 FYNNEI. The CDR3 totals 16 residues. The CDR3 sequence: CARNGEGDRQNYGYTF. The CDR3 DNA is TGTGCCAGGAACGGGGAGGGGGACCGCCAAAACTATGGCTACACCTTC. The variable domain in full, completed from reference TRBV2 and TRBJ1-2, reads EPEVTQTPSHQVTQMGQEVILRCVPISNHLYFYWYRQILGQKVEFLVSFYNNEISEKSEIFDDQFSVERPDGSNFTLKIRSTKLEDSAMYFCARNGEGDRQNYGYTFGSGTRLTVV.

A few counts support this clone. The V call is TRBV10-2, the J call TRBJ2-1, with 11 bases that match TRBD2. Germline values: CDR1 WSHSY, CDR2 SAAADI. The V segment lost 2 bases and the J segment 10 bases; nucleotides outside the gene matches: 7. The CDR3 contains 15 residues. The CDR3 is CASSETLAGGGEQFF. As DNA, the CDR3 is TGCGCCAGCAGTGAGACCCTAGCGGGAGGTGGCGAGCAGTTCTTC.

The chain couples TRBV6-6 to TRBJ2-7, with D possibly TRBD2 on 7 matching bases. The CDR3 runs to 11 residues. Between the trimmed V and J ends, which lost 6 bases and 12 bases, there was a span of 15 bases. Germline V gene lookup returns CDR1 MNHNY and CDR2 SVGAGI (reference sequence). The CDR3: CASSPGGRRYF. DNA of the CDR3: TGTGCCAGCAGCCCCGGGGGGCGTAGGTACTTC.

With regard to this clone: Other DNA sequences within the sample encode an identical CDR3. In DNA, the CDR3 is TGTGCCAGCAGTTACGGCGGGAGGGCCTACAATGAGCAGTTCTTC. This sequence encodes CASSYGGRAYNEQFF. The chain carries TRBV6-5 and TRBJ2-1, with TRBD2 matching over 9 bases. With V trimmed by 2 bases and J by 2 bases, 1 base remained unmatched. Germline CDR1 and CDR2: MNHEY and SVGAGI. CDR3 length: 15 amino acids.

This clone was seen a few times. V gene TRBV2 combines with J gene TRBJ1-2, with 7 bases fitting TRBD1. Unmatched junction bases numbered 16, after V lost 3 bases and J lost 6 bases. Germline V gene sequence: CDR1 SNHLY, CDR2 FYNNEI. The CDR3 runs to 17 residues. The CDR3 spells CASSDQGDSTSRDGYTF. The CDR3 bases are TGTGCCAGCAGTGACCAGGGGGACAGCACCTCTAGGGATGGCTACACCTTC.

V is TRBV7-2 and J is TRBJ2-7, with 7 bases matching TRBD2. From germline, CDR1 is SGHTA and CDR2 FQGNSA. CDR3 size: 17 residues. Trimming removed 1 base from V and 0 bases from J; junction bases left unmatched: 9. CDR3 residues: CASSLVASGTLSYEQYF. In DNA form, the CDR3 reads TGTGCCAGCAGCTTAGTGGCTAGCGGCACCCTCTCCTACGAGCAGTACTTC.

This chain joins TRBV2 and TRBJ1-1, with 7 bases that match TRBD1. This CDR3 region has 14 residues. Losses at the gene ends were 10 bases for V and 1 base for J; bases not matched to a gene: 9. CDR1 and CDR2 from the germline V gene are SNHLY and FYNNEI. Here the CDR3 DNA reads TGTGCCACCTTTTCGACAGGGACGAACACTGAAGCTTTCTTT. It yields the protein CATFSTGTNTEAFF.

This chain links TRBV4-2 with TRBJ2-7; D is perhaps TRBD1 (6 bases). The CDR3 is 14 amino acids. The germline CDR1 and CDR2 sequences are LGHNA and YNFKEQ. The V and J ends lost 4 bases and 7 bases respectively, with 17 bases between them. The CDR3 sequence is CASSPRTGSGEQYF. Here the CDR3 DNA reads TGTGCCAGCAGCCCCCGTACAGGGTCGGGTGAGCAGTACTTC.

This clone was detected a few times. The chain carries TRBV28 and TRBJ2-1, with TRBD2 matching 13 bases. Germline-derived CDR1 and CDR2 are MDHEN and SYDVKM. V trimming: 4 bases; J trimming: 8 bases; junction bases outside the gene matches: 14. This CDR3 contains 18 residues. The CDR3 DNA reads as TGTGCCAGCAGTTCTAACCTCCTGACTAGCGGGAGGAGTTATGAGCAGTTCTTC. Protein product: CASSSNLLTSGRSYEQFF. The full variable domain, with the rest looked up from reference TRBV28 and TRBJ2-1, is DVKVTQSSRYLVKRTGEKVFLECVQDMDHENMFWYRQDPGLGLRLIYFSYDVKMKEKGDIPEGYSVSREKKERFSLILESASTNQTSMYLCASSSNLLTSGRSYEQFFGPGTRLTVL.

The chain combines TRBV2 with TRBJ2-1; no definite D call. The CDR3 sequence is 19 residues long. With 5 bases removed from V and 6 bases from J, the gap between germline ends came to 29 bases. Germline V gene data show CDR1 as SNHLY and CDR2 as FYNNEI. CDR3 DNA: TGTGCCAGCAGTTCTCCGTATTACTCCCACGGGTGGCTCTCCAATGAGCAGTTCTTC. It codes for CASSSPYYSHGWLSNEQFF.

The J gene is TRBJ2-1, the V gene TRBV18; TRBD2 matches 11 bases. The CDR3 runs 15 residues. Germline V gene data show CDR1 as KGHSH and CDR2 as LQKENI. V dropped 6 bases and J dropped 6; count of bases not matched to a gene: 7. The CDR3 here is CASSPGTSGPNEQFF. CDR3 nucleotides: TGTGCCAGCTCCCCCGGGACTAGCGGCCCCAATGAGCAGTTCTTC.

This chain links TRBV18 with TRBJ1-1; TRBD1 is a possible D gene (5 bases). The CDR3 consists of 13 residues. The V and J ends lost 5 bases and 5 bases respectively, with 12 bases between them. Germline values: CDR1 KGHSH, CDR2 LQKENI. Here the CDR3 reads CASSGVGQTEAFF. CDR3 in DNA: TGTGCCAGCTCAGGGGTGGGGCAGACTGAAGCTTTCTTT.

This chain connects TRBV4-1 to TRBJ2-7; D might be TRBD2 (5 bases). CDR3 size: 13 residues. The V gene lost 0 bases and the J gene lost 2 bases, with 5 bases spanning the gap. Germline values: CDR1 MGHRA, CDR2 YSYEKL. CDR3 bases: TGCGCCAGCAGCCAAGACGGGACCTACGAGCAGTACTTC. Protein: CASSQDGTYEQYF.

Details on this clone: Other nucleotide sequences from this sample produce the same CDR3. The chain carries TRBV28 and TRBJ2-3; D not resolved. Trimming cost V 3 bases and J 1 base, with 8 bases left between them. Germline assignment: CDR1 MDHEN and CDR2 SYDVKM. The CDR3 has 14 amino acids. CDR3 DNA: TGTGCCAGCAGTTTTCCAGGCCGCACAGATACGCAGTATTTT. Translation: CASSFPGRTDTQYF.

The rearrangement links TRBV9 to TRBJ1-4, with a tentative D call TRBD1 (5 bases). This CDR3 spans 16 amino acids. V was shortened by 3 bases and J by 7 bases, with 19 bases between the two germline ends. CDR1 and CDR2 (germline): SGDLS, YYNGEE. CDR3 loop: CASSAGTGGSVEKLFF. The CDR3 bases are TGTGCCAGCAGCGCCGGGACCGGCGGGAGTGTTGAAAAACTGTTTTTT. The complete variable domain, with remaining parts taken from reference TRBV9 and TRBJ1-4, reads DSGVTQTPKHLITATGQRVTLRCSPRSGDLSVYWYQQSLDQGLQFLIQYYNGEERAKGNILERFSAQQFPDLHSELNLSSLELGDSALYFCASSAGTGGSVEKLFFGSGTQLSVL.

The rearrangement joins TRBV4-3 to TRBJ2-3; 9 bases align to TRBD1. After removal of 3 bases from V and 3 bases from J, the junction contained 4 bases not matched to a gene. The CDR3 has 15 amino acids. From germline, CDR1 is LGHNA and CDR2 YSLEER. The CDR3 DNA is TGCGCCAGCAGCCATGGCGACAGGGGGACAGATACGCAGTATTTT. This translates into CASSHGDRGTDTQYF.